The rows below give T cell receptor beta chains drawn from one sample of a study of T cells in Graves' hyperthyroidism and ophthalmopathy. MiXCR was run by TCRdb on the multiplex PCR reads, yielding one entry per CDR3 protein. The sample lists about 610,000 distinct CDR3 sequences; 14% to 15% were seen once. Material for sequencing was blood. The receptors were sampled from a woman aged 40 to 49 with Graves' ophthalmopathy. The CDR3 runs from the conserved cysteine through the conserved F or W. The D gene is left open where the match is weak. Not all rows give a size; the values are once, few, many and, for expanded clones, a class.

size: few
J: TRBJ1-2
length: 14
V: TRBV2
D: .
CDR3: CASSEARGIWGYTF
DNA: TGTGCCAGCAGTGAGGCCAGGGGAATTTGGGGCTACACCTTC

size: few
J: TRBJ1-1
length: 14
V: TRBV6-1
D: .
CDR3: CASSPGTDSLEAFF
DNA: TGTGCCAGCAGTCCCGGGACCGACTCCCTTGAAGCTTTCTTT

size: many
J: TRBJ2-7
length: 16
V: TRBV4-2
D: TRBD2
CDR3: CASSHEASGGNYEQYF
DNA: TGTGCCAGCAGCCACGAGGCCAGCGGGGGAAACTACGAGCAGTACTTC

size: many
J: TRBJ2-7
length: 15
V: TRBV25-1
D: TRBD2
CDR3: CASSERGAGAPEQYF
DNA: TGTGCCAGCAGTGAACGGGGTGCGGGAGCTCCCGAGCAGTACTTC

size: many
J: TRBJ2-2
length: 13
V: TRBV5-4
D: .
CDR3: CATVQGGTGELFF
DNA: TGTGCCACCGTACAGGGCGGGACCGGGGAGCTGTTTTTT

size: few
J: TRBJ1-1
length: 15
V: TRBV28
D: TRBD1
CDR3: CASSPGQGIVTEAFF
DNA: TGTGCCAGCAGTCCGGGACAGGGGATTGTGACTGAAGCTTTCTTT

size: many
J: TRBJ2-2
length: 14
V: TRBV24-1
D: .
CDR3: CATSDYEATGELFF
DNA: TGTGCCACCAGTGATTACGAGGCAACCGGGGAGCTGTTTTTT

size: many
J: TRBJ1-1
length: 16
V: TRBV4-1
D: .
CDR3: CASSQVWGTMNTEAFF
DNA: TGCGCCAGCAGCCAAGTTTGGGGGACCATGAACACTGAAGCTTTCTTT

size: .
J: TRBJ2-5
length: 15
V: TRBV6-2/TRBV6-3
D: .
CDR3: CASRIGPAEGETQYF
DNA: TGTGCCAGCCGAATCGGGCCCGCAGAGGGAGAGACCCAGTACTTC

size: .
J: TRBJ2-2
length: 16
V: TRBV4-3
D: TRBD2
CDR3: CASSHVGLAATGELFF
DNA: TGCGCCAGCAGCCACGTAGGACTAGCGGCCACCGGGGAGCTGTTTTTT

size: many
J: TRBJ2-7
length: 15
V: TRBV27
D: TRBD2
CDR3: CASSVLAGSSYEQYF
DNA: TGTGCCAGCAGTGTCTTAGCGGGATCATCCTACGAGCAGTACTTC

size: many
J: TRBJ1-1
length: 14
V: TRBV6-1
D: .
CDR3: CASRADSMNTEAFF
DNA: TGTGCCAGCAGGGCGGACAGCATGAACACTGAAGCTTTCTTT

size: few
J: TRBJ2-2
length: 16
V: TRBV11-1
D: TRBD1
CDR3: CASRAPGTGDTGELFF
DNA: TGTGCCAGCAGGGCACCCGGGACAGGCGACACCGGGGAGCTGTTTTTT

size: many
J: TRBJ1-3
length: 14
V: TRBV4-2
D: TRBD1
CDR3: CASSLDRDGNTIYF
DNA: TGTGCCAGCAGCTTAGACAGGGATGGAAACACCATATATTTT

size: few
J: TRBJ2-5
length: 16
V: TRBV3-1
D: TRBD2
CDR3: CASSQEGSGNLEAQYF
DNA: TGTGCCAGCAGCCAAGAGGGGAGCGGGAATCTCGAGGCCCAGTACTTC

size: many
J: TRBJ2-5
length: 15
V: TRBV12-3/TRBV12-4
D: .
CDR3: CASSHLSGPQETQYF
DNA: TGTGCCAGCAGCCATTTGAGCGGCCCACAAGAGACCCAGTACTTC

size: many
J: TRBJ2-5
length: 15
V: TRBV20-1
D: TRBD2
CDR3: CSARTASGYQETQYF
DNA: TGCAGTGCTAGAACGGCTAGCGGGTACCAAGAGACCCAGTACTTC

size: .
J: TRBJ2-3
length: 16
V: TRBV27
D: TRBD2
CDR3: CASSSGGALSTDTQYF
DNA: TGTGCCAGCAGTTCGGGGGGAGCACTTAGCACAGATACGCAGTATTTT

size: many
J: TRBJ2-7
length: 13
V: TRBV30
D: TRBD1
CDR3: CAFSGTDPSEQYF
DNA: TGTGCCTTTTCCGGGACAGATCCGAGTGAGCAGTACTTC

size: many
J: TRBJ2-7
length: 14
V: TRBV6-5
D: TRBD2
CDR3: CASSYSTSGDEQYF
DNA: TGTGCCAGCAGTTACTCGACTAGCGGGGACGAGCAGTACTTC

size: many
J: TRBJ2-2
length: 15
V: TRBV11-3
D: .
CDR3: CASSHGGTNTGELFF
DNA: TGTGCCAGCAGCCATGGCGGAACTAACACCGGGGAGCTGTTTTTT

size: .
J: TRBJ2-7
length: 14
V: TRBV3-1
D: .
CDR3: CASSQPGASYEQYF
DNA: TGTGCCAGCAGCCAACCCGGGGCCTCCTACGAGCAGTACTTC

size: many
J: TRBJ2-5
length: 13
V: TRBV7-2
D: .
CDR3: CASSFWARETQYF
DNA: TGTGCCAGCAGCTTTTGGGCGAGAGAGACCCAGTACTTC

size: few
J: TRBJ1-4
length: 13
V: TRBV7-9
D: .
CDR3: CASSLYSYEKLFF
DNA: TGTGCCAGCAGCTTATACAGTTATGAAAAACTGTTTTTT

size: many
J: TRBJ2-7
length: 15
V: TRBV20-1
D: TRBD2
CDR3: CSATWVSGTTYEQYF
DNA: TGCAGTGCTACATGGGTTAGCGGGACAACCTACGAGCAGTACTTC

size: few
J: TRBJ2-2
length: 13
V: TRBV7-2
D: .
CDR3: CASSPTRAGELFF
DNA: TGTGCCAGCAGTCCCACTAGGGCCGGGGAGCTGTTTTTT

size: many
J: TRBJ2-2
length: 14
V: TRBV12-3/TRBV12-4
D: .
CDR3: CASRDQPNTGELFF
DNA: TGTGCCAGCCGAGACCAACCGAACACCGGGGAGCTGTTTTTT

size: many
J: TRBJ1-1
length: 16
V: TRBV11-2
D: .
CDR3: CASTVEGGTGLTEAFF
DNA: TGTGCCAGCACCGTAGAAGGAGGAACCGGACTCACTGAAGCTTTCTTT